These 11 T cell receptor beta chains originate from one sample sequenced in a study of cytomegalovirus exposure and HLA in healthy donors. The primer mix had 60 Vbeta and 13 Jbeta primers. Repertoires were generated with immunoSEQ multiplex PCR, while TCRdb's copy carries only in-frame clones and drops some. The sample has some 110,000 clones; roughly 15% are singletons. The sample taken for sequencing was PBMCs. All receptors come from a female donor in good health and CMV-seronegative.

This clone was counted a few times. The V call is TRBV7-2, the J call TRBJ1-3; D remains ambiguous. This CDR3 has 15 amino acids. CDR1 is SGHTA, CDR2 FQGNSA, per germline. Between the trimmed V and J ends, which lost 1 base and 1 base, there was a span of 8 bases. DNA for the CDR3: TGTGCCAGCAGCTTAGGCCCTACTTCTGGAAACACCATATATTTT. It specifies CASSLGPTSGNTIYF.

The V gene is TRBV10-3, the J gene TRBJ2-5; D may be TRBD1 (6 bases). The V gene lost 10 bases and the J gene lost 11 bases, with 17 bases spanning the gap. Germline values: CDR1 ENHRY, CDR2 SYGVKD. The CDR3 sequence is 11 residues long. In DNA, the CDR3 is TGTGCCACAAAAAATCTGGACAGTCAGTACTTC. Its translation is CATKNLDSQYF.

The chain joins TRBV7-9 to TRBJ2-1; perhaps TRBD2 as D (5 bases). This CDR3 has 14 amino acids. Germline CDR1 and CDR2: SEHNR and FQNEAQ (reference sequence). Trimming pared 5 bases from V and 3 bases from J, leaving 11 bases between. The CDR3 coding sequence is TGTGCCAGCAGCCCGAGGGTCGGCTACAATGAGCAGTTCTTC. This translates into CASSPRVGYNEQFF. Looking up the rest from reference TRBV7-9 and TRBJ2-1 gives the full variable domain: DTGVSQNPRHKITKRGQNVTFRCDPISEHNRLYWYRQTLGQGPEFLTYFQNEAQLEKSRLLSDRFSAERPKGSFSTLEIQRTEQGDSAMYLCASSPRVGYNEQFFGPGTRLTVL.

The CDR3 DNA is TGTGCCAGCAGTTCGGGACTGATCAATGAAAAACTGTTTTTT. As protein: CASSSGLINEKLFF. The rearrangement links TRBV6-1 to TRBJ1-4, with D possibly TRBD1 on 5 matching bases. The CDR3 is made up of 14 amino acids. Between the trimmed V and J ends, which lost 5 bases and 5 bases, there was a span of 12 bases. CDR1 is MNHNS and CDR2 is SASEGT in the germline V gene.

The chain has TRBV7-2 and TRBJ2-2, with TRBD1 as a possible D gene (5 bases). Deletions cut 1 base from V and 4 bases from J, with 7 bases between. Germline V CDR1 and CDR2: SGHTA, FQGNSA. This CDR3 has 14 amino acids. The CDR3 here is CASSLGTGTGELFF. The CDR3 bases are TGTGCCAGCAGCTTAGGCACAGGCACCGGGGAGCTGTTTTTT. Together with reference TRBV7-2 and TRBJ2-2, the CDR3 gives the full variable domain: GAGVSQSPSNKVTEKGKDVELRCDPISGHTALYWYRQSLGQGLEFLIYFQGNSAPDKSGLPSDRFSAERTGGSVSTLTIQRTQQEDSAVYLCASSLGTGTGELFFGEGSRLTVL.

This clone was seen only a few times. The rearrangement uses TRBV7-3 and TRBJ2-7, with D tentatively TRBD2 (6 bases). Germline V lookup: CDR1 SGHTA, CDR2 FQGTGA. With 3 bases removed from V and 5 bases from J, the gap between germline ends came to 11 bases. The CDR3 contains 13 residues. The CDR3 is CASSFSRGHEQYF. CDR3 coding DNA: TGTGCCAGCAGCTTTTCGCGGGGCCACGAGCAGTACTTC. Based on the CDR3 plus reference TRBV7-3 and TRBJ2-7, the full variable domain is GAGVSQTPSNKVTEKGKYVELRCDPISGHTALYWYRQSLGQGPEFLIYFQGTGAADDSGLPNDRFFAVRPEGSVSTLKIQRTERGDSAVYLCASSFSRGHEQYFGPGTRLTVT.

The rearrangement joins TRBV19 to TRBJ1-1; tentatively, D is TRBD1 (6 bases). Trimming cost V 4 bases and J 3 bases, with 12 bases left between them. The CDR3 runs 14 residues. Germline V gene lookup returns CDR1 LNHDA and CDR2 SQIVND (reference sequence). CDR3 region: CASSRGLRDTEAFF. DNA for the CDR3: TGTGCCAGTAGTAGGGGGCTCCGAGACACTGAAGCTTTCTTT. The whole variable domain, remainder taken from reference TRBV19 and TRBJ1-1, is DGGITQSPKYLFRKEGQNVTLSCEQNLNHDAMYWYRQDPGQGLRLIYYSQIVNDFQKGDIAEGYSVSREKKESFPLTVTSAQKNPTAFYLCASSRGLRDTEAFFGQGTRLTVV.

This clone has a handful of counts. As DNA, the CDR3 is TGTGCCAGCAGCTTGGTGGGTCAGGCCGCCGCGGAGACCCAGTACTTC. Translated: CASSLVGQAAAETQYF. The rearrangement links TRBV5-4 to TRBJ2-5; D uncertain. Trimming left V 0 bases short and J 5 bases short, with 17 bases between. Germline loops: CDR1 SGHNT, CDR2 YYREEE (reference sequence). CDR3 length equals 16 residues.

The chain combines TRBV5-1 with TRBJ1-3, with no clear D. This CDR3 has 18 residues. Germline assignment: CDR1 SGHRS and CDR2 YFSETQ. Deletions cut 3 bases from V and 0 bases from J, with 19 bases between. The CDR3 sequence is CASSSVGISSPSGNTIYF. The CDR3 region has the DNA TGCGCCAGCAGCTCCGTGGGCATCTCTTCCCCCTCTGGAAACACCATATATTTT. Combining the CDR3 with reference TRBV5-1 and TRBJ1-3 gives the whole variable domain KAGVTQTPRYLIKTRGQQVTLSCSPISGHRSVSWYQQTPGQGLQFLFEYFSETQRNKGNFPGRFSGRQFSNSRSEMNVSTLELGDSALYLCASSSVGISSPSGNTIYFGEGSWLTVV.

There are a few counts of this clone. CDR3 DNA: TGTGCCAGCAGCTTAGCTAGGGGGCCTGGGACCCAGTACTTC. Translating gives CASSLARGPGTQYF. J is TRBJ2-5 and V is TRBV7-6, with 7 bases aligning to TRBD1. CDR1 is SGHVS, CDR2 FNYEAQ, per germline. The V gene end was trimmed by 0 bases and the J gene end by 7 bases; junction bases not matched to a gene: 5. The CDR3 contains 14 residues.

This rearrangement joins TRBV6-1 to TRBJ2-7, with a possible D match to TRBD1 (5 bases). The germline V gene encodes CDR1 MNHNS and CDR2 SASEGT. Trimming shortened V by 9 bases and J by 4 bases, and 16 bases separated the two germline ends. The CDR3 runs to 13 residues. The CDR3 spells CASHSTGIYEQYF. Written as DNA, the CDR3 is TGTGCCAGTCATTCTACAGGTATTTACGAGCAGTACTTC.